This TCR beta chain is drawn from a study of blood T cell repertoires in COVID-19. Across the whole study: COVID-19 samples collected from the United States, Italy and Spain covered acute and convalescent phases. Sources were T cells, B-cell-depleted T cells, or PBMCs; the material itself was cDNA or gDNA.

The CDR3 loop spans 15 amino acids. CDR1 and CDR2 (germline): MNHEY, SVGAGI. Trimming left V 6 bases short and J 6 bases short, with 20 bases between. Clones were read by immunoSEQ multiplex PCR, and TCRdb kept only the in-frame ones, dropping some. The table lists some 160,000 clones, 80% of them singletons. The chain uses TRBV6-5 and TRBJ1-2, with D perhaps TRBD1 (5 bases). The sequence was obtained from a woman in her fifties or sixties who had recovered from COVID-19. Sequenced material: PBMCs or T cells enriched from blood (not recorded which). CDR3 loop: CASRPLGGSPNGYTF. In DNA, the CDR3 is TGTGCCAGCAGGCCCCTGGGGGGTTCTCCTAATGGCTACACCTTC.